This TCR beta chain is drawn from a study of blood T cell repertoires in COVID-19 (dated by TCRdb to 2020 to 2022). About the full investigation: The collaborator samples originated in the United States, Italy and Spain and spanned the acute and convalescent phases of COVID-19. The prospective study material was composed of cDNA or gDNA derived from T cells, B-cell-depleted T cells, or PBMCs. The dataset comprised deeply sampled blood TCRbeta repertoires from subjects exposed to, actively infected with, or recovered from COVID-19. The repertoires were released in a freely available public database intended as a resource for research on the immune response to SARS-CoV-2. The samples were drawn from the first 160 participants of the ongoing ImmuneRACE study and from about 1,200 subjects provided by 6 global collaborators. Sample metadata almost always included a de-identified subject ID, COVID-19 status, age in years and sex. HLA class I and class II types, where available, came from metadata supplied by the sample provider rather than from assay-based typing.

The CDR3 holds 13 amino acids from the cysteine to the phenylalanine. Only the CDR3 DNA stays, 39 bases, in frame from base 1. V lost 4 bases and J lost 2 bases; the stretch between them is 9 bases long. The germline V gene (reference sequence) provides CDR1 GTSNPN and CDR2 SVGIG. In the prospective study, participants were roughly 18 to 89 years old, resided in 24 geographic areas of the United States, and were enrolled through a virtual design. In the prospective study, participants were assigned to cohorts based on the clinical history participants reported in a screening survey and a study questionnaire. ImmuneRACE Cohort 3 recovered participants were defined by two consecutive negative NP/OP PCR tests, healthcare professional clearance, or symptom resolution. In the prospective study, mobile phlebotomists collected whole blood, serum and a nasopharyngeal or oropharyngeal swab from each participant. Over a roughly 2-month period, participants in the prospective study had the option of providing additional blood draws and questionnaires. Before DNA extraction, prospective study blood samples were shipped either frozen or at room temperature.

Study-level results and caveats: Clinical and demographic metadata were provided uncurated, with the amount varying by source and participant.

TCRbeta CDR3 regions were amplified from genomic DNA using the immunoSEQ Assay, a bias-controlled multiplex PCR. In the source study's methods: Within the assay, amplification of reference gene primers was used to estimate how many nucleated cells each sample contained. To quantify the absolute abundance of each unique TCRbeta CDR3 rearrangement, sequence reads were collapsed and filtered. For each sample, productive Simpson clonality was calculated by taking the square root of Simpson's diversity index across productive rearrangements. TCRdb carries this immuneACCESS record with in-frame sequences only. Its versions omit some clonotypes, under half of them owing to an unresolved V gene in the studies checked, with the rest unexplained. For V, J and clone size, that table is used; D and trimming come from the DNA. This sample gives around 480,000 clones in total; about nine tenths of them show up just once. 0.65% to 0.9% of the sample lies in the top ten.

This clone appeared a single time. The antigen it binds to is not known. The record has no base qualities; no much larger clone is one base away. The same CDR3 is also encoded by other DNA sequences in this sample. The receptor comes from a woman aged 18-30 years who had recovered from COVID-19. The sequenced sample was PBMCs or T cells enriched from blood (not recorded which). The V and J genes are TRBV30 and TRBJ1-5; the D region possibly corresponds to TRBD1 (5 bases align). The CDR3 loop reads CAWTGGGNQPQHF. The bases read TGTGCCTGGACAGGAGGGGGCAATCAGCCCCAGCATTTT.